These T cell receptor beta chains were read from a single sample in a study of blood T cell repertoires in COVID-19. Produced via immunoSEQ multiplex PCR; TCRdb's table is partial and in-frame only. This sample yields more than 250,000 clones, of which 75% to 90% are seen a single time; roughly 2.3% belongs to the top ten. The specimen sequenced was PBMCs or T cells enriched from blood (not recorded which). Receptors were obtained from a man aged 25 to 40 who had recovered from COVID-19. CDR3s leave out the opening cysteine and the closing phenylalanine or tryptophan. D genes are given only for firm matches.

d_gene: TRBD1; j_gene: TRBJ1-2; v_gene: TRBV3-1/TRBV3-2; CDR3aa: ASSPLQGSGYT
d_gene: TRBD1; j_gene: TRBJ2-2; v_gene: TRBV27; CDR3aa: ASSLTGANTGELF
d_gene: -; j_gene: TRBJ1-6; v_gene: TRBV12-3/TRBV12-4; CDR3aa: ASSLRGPLH
d_gene: TRBD1; j_gene: TRBJ1-2; v_gene: TRBV6-5; CDR3aa: ASSRRQGSYGYT
d_gene: -; j_gene: TRBJ2-5; v_gene: TRBV7-9; CDR3aa: ASSPPGWRETQY
d_gene: -; j_gene: TRBJ1-4; v_gene: TRBV9; CDR3aa: ASSVGVGDEKLF
d_gene: -; j_gene: TRBJ1-3; v_gene: TRBV3-1/TRBV3-2; CDR3aa: ASSQEAGNTIY
d_gene: -; j_gene: TRBJ2-3; v_gene: TRBV11-1; CDR3aa: ASSPPGLSTDTQY
d_gene: -; j_gene: TRBJ1-2; v_gene: TRBV5-5; CDR3aa: ASSSSTGNYGYT
d_gene: TRBD1; j_gene: TRBJ1-2; v_gene: TRBV4-3; CDR3aa: ASSQDLKRQGNYGYT
d_gene: -; j_gene: TRBJ1-4; v_gene: TRBV29-1; CDR3aa: SGLTGAEKLF
d_gene: TRBD1; j_gene: TRBJ1-2; v_gene: TRBV6-4; CDR3aa: ASNPGQGGTYGYT
d_gene: TRBD1; j_gene: TRBJ1-2; v_gene: TRBV2; CDR3aa: ASGTGILTSYGYT
d_gene: TRBD2; j_gene: TRBJ2-2; v_gene: TRBV19; CDR3aa: ASSSPQGLAGPGELF
d_gene: -; j_gene: TRBJ1-6; v_gene: TRBV5-1; CDR3aa: ASSFGGIQYNSPLH
d_gene: -; j_gene: TRBJ1-1; v_gene: TRBV5-6; CDR3aa: ASSLAWNTEAF
d_gene: TRBD1; j_gene: TRBJ1-2; v_gene: TRBV14; CDR3aa: ASSPRQGANYGYT
d_gene: -; j_gene: TRBJ1-5; v_gene: TRBV5-1; CDR3aa: ASPHRAGERLSNQPQH